The 13 T cell receptor beta chains below were found in one sample sequenced in a study of shared clonotypes between healthy human individuals. TCRdb keeps only in-frame clones here, not all; method: immunoSEQ multiplex PCR. The sample has about 470,000 clones, about 76% seen once. Sequenced sample: PBMCs. Receptors originate from a woman aged 40 to 50 in good health. Some clones in this sample may be carry-over from other donors' samples.

This clone was recorded a few times. The rearrangement links TRBV27 to TRBJ1-5; 9 bases align to TRBD1. Germline assignment: CDR1 MNHEY and CDR2 SMNVEV (reference sequence). Losses at the gene ends were 1 base for V and 3 bases for J; bases not matched to a gene: 7. The CDR3 spans 17 residues. The CDR3 spells CASSLFGTGNLNQPQHF. Here the CDR3 DNA reads TGTGCCAGCAGTTTATTCGGGACAGGGAATCTCAATCAGCCCCAGCATTTT.

V gene TRBV7-3 combines with J gene TRBJ1-1; no firm D call. CDR3 length: 13 residues. Germline V lookup: CDR1 SGHTA, CDR2 FQGTGA. V was cut by 3 bases and J by 1 base, with 6 bases left in between. This CDR3 reads CASSLARNTEAFF. The CDR3 DNA reads TGTGCCAGCAGCTTGGCAAGGAACACTGAAGCTTTCTTT.

J is TRBJ2-2 and V is TRBV13; D is ambiguous. The germline CDR1 and CDR2 sequences are PRHDT and FYEKMQ (reference sequence). The V gene lost 2 bases and the J gene lost 7 bases, with 8 bases spanning the gap. The CDR3 contains 13 residues. The DNA of the CDR3 is TGTGCCAGCAGCTTAACGGGCAACGGGGAGCTGTTTTTT. As protein: CASSLTGNGELFF.

This clone was recorded a few times. This rearrangement joins TRBV5-1 to TRBJ2-5; possible D gene TRBD1, 5 bases. CDR3 length: 16 residues. The germline CDR1 and CDR2 sequences are SGHRS and YFSETQ. V lost 2 bases and J lost 3, with 17 bases in between. The CDR3 DNA reads as TGCGCCAGCAGCTTCCTACCGCAGGGTCTGGAAGAGACCCAGTACTTC. Amino acid sequence: CASSFLPQGLEETQYF. Full variable domain (remainder filled in from reference TRBV5-1 and TRBJ2-5): KAGVTQTPRYLIKTRGQQVTLSCSPISGHRSVSWYQQTPGQGLQFLFEYFSETQRNKGNFPGRFSGRQFSNSRSEMNVSTLELGDSALYLCASSFLPQGLEETQYFGPGTRLLVL.

This chain uses TRBV6-6 with TRBJ2-1; TRBD2 aligns across 9 bases. CDR1 is MNHNY and CDR2 is SVGAGI in the germline V gene (reference sequence). Trimming at V came to 5 bases and at J to 3 bases, leaving 8 bases not matched to a gene. The CDR3 is made up of 16 amino acids. The CDR3 region has the DNA TGTGCCAGCAGTCCCGGGGGTAGCGGGAGCTACAATGAGCAGTTCTTC. This encodes CASSPGGSGSYNEQFF.

The chain is built from TRBV7-2 and TRBJ2-1, with 10 bases fitting TRBD2. CDR1 and CDR2 (germline): SGHTA, FQGNSA. The CDR3 contains 16 residues. After removal of 2 bases from V and 6 bases from J, the junction contained 7 bases not matched to a gene. This chain's CDR3 is CASSLRTSGIINEQFF. CDR3 in DNA: TGTGCCAGCAGCTTACGAACTAGCGGGATTATCAATGAGCAGTTCTTC.

This chain joins TRBV18 and TRBJ2-1; the match to TRBD2 covers 9 bases. CDR1 and CDR2 from the germline V gene are KGHSH and LQKENI. V trimming: 2 bases; J trimming: 7 bases; junction bases outside the gene matches: 12. The CDR3 extends over 17 amino acids. The CDR3 bases are TGTGCCAGCTCACCAACGGATAGCGGGAGTGGGTTGAATGAGCAGTTCTTC. Amino acids: CASSPTDSGSGLNEQFF. The entire variable domain, with the rest obtained from reference TRBV18 and TRBJ2-1, is as follows: NAGVMQNPRHLVRRRGQEARLRCSPMKGHSHVYWYRQLPEEGLKFMVYLQKENIIDESGMPKERFSAEFPKEGPSILRIQQVVRGDSAAYFCASSPTDSGSGLNEQFFGPGTRLTVL.

The J gene is TRBJ2-1, the V gene TRBV30, with 14 bases that match TRBD2. The CDR3 consists of 14 residues. Germline V CDR1 and CDR2: GTSNPN, SVGIG (reference sequence). V was clipped by 2 bases and J by 10 bases; unmatched bases: 4. CDR3 protein: CAWSTGLAGVEQFF. For the CDR3, the DNA is TGTGCCTGGAGTACGGGACTAGCGGGAGTGGAGCAGTTCTTC.

The CDR3 bases are TGCGCCAGCAGCCAAGAAGCGGTGGCAGGGTACTACGAGCAGTACTTC. Its protein product is CASSQEAVAGYYEQYF. This sequence joins TRBV4-1 and TRBJ2-5; D might be TRBD1 or TRBD2, each matching 5 bases. The J call could be wrong; TRBJ2-7 is a better fit for the DNA end. Germline CDR1 MGHRA, CDR2 YSYEKL. The CDR3 runs 16 residues.

The V call is TRBV10-1, the J call TRBJ2-4; no reliable D call. V was trimmed by 2 bases and J by 0 bases, leaving 8 bases between them. This CDR3 is built from 15 residues. Germline CDR1 and CDR2: WNHNN and SYGVQD (reference sequence). The CDR3 DNA reads as TGCGCCAGCAGTGAGGGGCAACTAGCCAAAAACATTCAGTACTTC. This gives the protein CASSEGQLAKNIQYF.

This clone has a single count. This sequence joins TRBV5-4 and TRBJ2-1; D remains ambiguous. The V end was cut by 4 bases, the J end by 5 bases, with 10 bases between. CDR1 and CDR2 from the germline V gene are SGHNT and YYREEE (reference sequence). The CDR3 runs to 13 residues. The CDR3 sequence: CASSPTINNEQFF. CDR3 bases: TGTGCCAGCAGCCCCACAATTAACAATGAGCAGTTCTTC. Variable domain in full (rest from reference TRBV5-4 and TRBJ2-1): ETGVTQSPTHLIKTRGQQVTLRCSSQSGHNTVSWYQQALGQGPQFIFQYYREEENGRGNFPPRFSGLQFPNYSSELNVNALELDDSALYLCASSPTINNEQFFGPGTRLTVL.

The chain has TRBV6-5 and TRBJ2-2, with D perhaps matching TRBD1 (5 bases). The V gene lost 3 bases and the J gene lost 0 bases, with 8 bases spanning the gap. CDR3 length equals 15 residues. Germline V gene data show CDR1 as MNHEY and CDR2 as SVGAGI. In DNA, the CDR3 is TGTGCCAGCAGTTATACCAGGGCGAACACCGGGGAGCTGTTTTTT. This gives the protein CASSYTRANTGELFF.

This chain links TRBV7-8 with TRBJ2-1, with TRBD2 matching 14 bases. V was pared by 5 bases and J by 9 bases, with 12 bases of the junction left unmatched. Germline CDR1 and CDR2: SGHVS and FQNEAQ. The CDR3 spans 17 residues. This CDR3 is CASSPSGGTSGRAEQFF. The CDR3 DNA reads as TGTGCCAGCAGCCCTTCGGGGGGGACTAGCGGGAGAGCTGAGCAGTTCTTC.